The text below deals with one T cell receptor (beta chain). This sample was included in a study of OX40 agonist ivuxolimab in advanced cancers. The repertoire was sequenced with immunoSEQ multiplex PCR; TCRdb's copy has only in-frame clones and lacks some. The sample lists approximately 48,000 clones, over 75% seen once, with over 2% in the top ten. Trimming removed 5 bases from V and 6 bases from J; junction bases left unmatched: 11. The CDR3 length is 15 residues. Germline V gene sequence: CDR1 SNHLY, CDR2 FYNNEI. Sequenced here: CD4+ or CD8+ T cells sorted from blood, sampled in a trial of the OX40 agonist ivuxolimab. This sequence originates from an adult with an advanced solid tumor such as melanoma, head and neck, liver or kidney cancer. The chain combines TRBV2 with TRBJ2-3; 7 positions agree with TRBD2. In DNA form, the CDR3 reads TGTGCCAGCAGTAGGGACTATGGATCTTCGGATACGCAGTATTTT. Its protein is CASSRDYGSSDTQYF.